There are a few counts of the clone carrying this TCR beta chain. The antigen is not known. The record originates from a study of T-cell reconstitution after alpha-beta-depleted transplantation in children. General study findings and limits: Some patients showed high day-60 TCRbeta diversity, which derived from surviving recipient T cells and thymic progenitors. Diversity and T-cell counts at one year after transplant derived mostly from new T cells. Alpha-beta T cells present about two months after transplant were reported to originate from several hundred expanded graft clones.

The library targeted TCRbeta and was prepared with unique molecular identifiers. MiXCR, run by TCRdb on the PCR reads, gives a single entry per CDR3 protein. The sample lists 600,000 to 700,000 distinct CDR3 sequences; approximately 14% were seen once. The germline V gene encodes CDR1 SQVTM and CDR2 ANQGSEA. The V end lost 4 bases, the J end lost 0 bases, and 13 bases lay between the germline ends. The CDR3 is made up of 14 amino acids. The sequence came from a girl between 2 and 10 years old with congenital amegakaryocytic thrombocytopenia, due to receive a stem cell transplant. The chain has TRBV29-1 and TRBJ2-7, with TRBD1 as a possible D gene (6 bases). The sample here was PBMCs, taken before TCRalphabeta/CD19-depleted stem cell transplant. CDR3 loop: CSVGSRQASYEQYF. As DNA, the CDR3 is TGCAGCGTTGGAAGTAGACAGGCCTCCTACGAGCAGTACTTC.